This TCR beta chain came from a study of T cell responses to AZD1222 COVID-19 vaccine. Analyses pooled second doses at about 4 or about 12 weeks. TCRdb's table, derived via immunoSEQ multiplex PCR, lists solely in-frame clones and lacks some. The sample records 100,000 to 150,000 clones, approximately 85% being singletons. The study's findings and limits: Variant regions that are unmutated are reportedly the target of nearly half of spike-specific TCRs. At baseline, seropositivity was found in only a handful of AZD1222 recipients.

Trimming shortened V by 1 base and J by 2 bases, and 5 bases separated the two germline ends. Germline CDR1 and CDR2: SGHTA and FQGNSA. The CDR3 spans 13 residues. Comments on this clone: Its antigen is not identified.

This specimen consisted of peripheral blood, obtained 28 days after the second AZD1222 dose. The gene calls are TRBV7-2 and TRBJ1-2; unclear D gene. The receptor was derived from an adult who received the AZD1222 COVID-19 vaccine. CDR3 DNA: TGTGCCAGCAGCTTAGTGGAAAACTATGGCTACACCTTC. Residues: CASSLVENYGYTF.